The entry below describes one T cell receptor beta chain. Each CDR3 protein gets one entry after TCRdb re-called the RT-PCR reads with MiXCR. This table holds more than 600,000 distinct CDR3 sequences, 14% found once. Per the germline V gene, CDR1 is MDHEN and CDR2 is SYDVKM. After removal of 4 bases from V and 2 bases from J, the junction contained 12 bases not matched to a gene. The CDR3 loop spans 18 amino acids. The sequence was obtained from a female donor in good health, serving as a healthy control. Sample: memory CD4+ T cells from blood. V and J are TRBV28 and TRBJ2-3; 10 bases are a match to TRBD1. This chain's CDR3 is CASSSSGTGVAYTDTQYF. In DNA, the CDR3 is TGTGCCAGCAGTTCATCGGGGACAGGGGTTGCCTACACAGATACGCAGTATTTT.